This TCR beta chain originates from a study of radiotherapy plus CTLA-4 blockade in lung cancer. The V gene's germline CDR1 is GTSNPN and CDR2 SVGIG (reference sequence). The CDR3 runs to 15 residues. Trimming took off 0 bases at V and 4 bases at J, with 14 bases between the two ends. The table came from immunoSEQ multiplex PCR; TCRdb's copy has only in-frame clones and leaves some out. The data hold some 73,000 clones, with roughly 74% observed a single time. The chain recombines TRBV30 with TRBJ2-3, with D unclear. The receptor's source is a human donor with non-small cell lung cancer whose response to radiotherapy plus ipilimumab could not be evaluated. The sequencing here drew on peripheral blood, taken from a patient treated with radiotherapy plus ipilimumab. For the CDR3, the DNA is TGTGCCTGGAGTGTACTCGGCCTAGTCCCAGATACGCAGTATTTT. Residues: CAWSVLGLVPDTQYF.